This T cell receptor beta chain stems from a study of T cell repertoires in cytomegalovirus infection. General study points: CMV-specific TCR beta clonotypes restricted by HLA-C were the ones dominating the ex vivo response.

This clonotype was picked up one time. As yet, its antigen is unknown. TCRdb fed the reads into MiXCR, producing one record per CDR3 protein. The table has fewer than 950,000 distinct CDR3 sequences, approximately 32% seen once. Deletions cut 10 bases from V and 1 base from J, with 7 bases between. This CDR3 has 11 amino acids. CDR1 is SNHLY, CDR2 FYNNEI, per germline. The chain uses TRBV2 and TRBJ1-1; D not resolved. This TCR was recovered from a human donor in good health (CMV status not recorded). Some clones in this sample may be carry-over from other donors' samples. This material consisted of cultured CD8+ T cells from PBMCs, taken from culture after CMV antigen stimulation. The CDR3 coding sequence is TGTGCCAACGGAGGGAACACTGAAGCTTTCTTT. As protein: CANGGNTEAFF.